This TCR beta chain was sequenced for a study of blood T cell repertoires in COVID-19. This table comes from immunoSEQ multiplex PCR, and its TCRdb copy is limited to in-frame clones, with some not included. This table holds roughly 440,000 clones, about 91% found once. Trimming removed 10 bases from V and 0 bases from J, with 12 bases in between. This CDR3 comprises 13 residues. Germline V gene sequence: CDR1 MDHEN, CDR2 SYDVKM. The chain couples TRBV28 to TRBJ2-5, with D uncertain. The sequence was obtained from a woman in her forties or fifties with COVID-19, enrolled during active disease. The sequencing input was peripheral blood. In nucleotides, the CDR3 is TGTGCCACGCGTACAGCTTACCAAGAGACCCAGTACTTC. Amino acid sequence: CATRTAYQETQYF.